This T cell receptor (beta chain) was observed in a study of blood T cell repertoires in COVID-19. Study overall: Acute-phase and convalescent COVID-19 samples originated in the United States, Italy and Spain. Sample material is recorded as cDNA or gDNA derived from T cells, B-cell-depleted T cells, or PBMCs.

The CDR3 is 15 amino acids. The V end lost 5 bases, the J end lost 4 bases, and 17 bases lay between the germline ends. Germline V gene data show CDR1 as LNHDA and CDR2 as SQIVND (reference sequence). This clone was seen a handful of times. Per the original methods: The assay estimated nucleated cells by amplifying reference gene primers. The protocol was immunoSEQ multiplex PCR, while the TCRdb copy is restricted to in-frame clones and leaves out a portion. That table is the source of V, J and clone size, and D and trimming were worked out from the DNA. Here the sample spans around 310,000 clones, 75% to 95% being singletons.

This sequence joins TRBV19 and TRBJ1-2, with D hard to call. The sequence was collected from a woman aged 25 to 39 with COVID-19, enrolled during active disease. The specimen was peripheral blood. The CDR3 loop is CASSSRDHLSYGYTF. Written as DNA, the CDR3 is TGTGCCAGTAGTTCCCGGGATCATCTATCCTATGGCTACACCTTC.